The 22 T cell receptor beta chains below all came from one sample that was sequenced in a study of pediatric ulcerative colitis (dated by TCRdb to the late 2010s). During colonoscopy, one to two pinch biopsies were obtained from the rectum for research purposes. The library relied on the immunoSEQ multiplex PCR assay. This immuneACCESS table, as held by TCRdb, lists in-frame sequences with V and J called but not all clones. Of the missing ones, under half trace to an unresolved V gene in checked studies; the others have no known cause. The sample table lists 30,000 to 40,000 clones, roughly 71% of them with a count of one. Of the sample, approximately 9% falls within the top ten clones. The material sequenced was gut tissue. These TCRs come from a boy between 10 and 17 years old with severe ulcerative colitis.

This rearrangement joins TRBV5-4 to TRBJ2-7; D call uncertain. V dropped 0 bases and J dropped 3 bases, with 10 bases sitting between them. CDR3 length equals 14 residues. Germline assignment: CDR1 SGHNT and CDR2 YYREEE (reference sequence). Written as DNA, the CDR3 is TGTGCCAGCAGCTTGGTAGGGCAGGACTACGAGCAGTACTTC. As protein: CASSLVGQDYEQYF.

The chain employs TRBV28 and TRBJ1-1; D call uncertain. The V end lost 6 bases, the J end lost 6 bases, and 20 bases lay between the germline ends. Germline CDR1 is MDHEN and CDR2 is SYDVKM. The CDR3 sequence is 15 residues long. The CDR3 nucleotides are TGTGCCAGCAGCCCCCCCACGGGCAACATAGCTGAAGCTTTCTTT. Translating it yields CASSPPTGNIAEAFF. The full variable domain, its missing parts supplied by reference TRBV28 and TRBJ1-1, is DVKVTQSSRYLVKRTGEKVFLECVQDMDHENMFWYRQDPGLGLRLIYFSYDVKMKEKGDIPEGYSVSREKKERFSLILESASTNQTSMYLCASSPPTGNIAEAFFGQGTRLTVV.

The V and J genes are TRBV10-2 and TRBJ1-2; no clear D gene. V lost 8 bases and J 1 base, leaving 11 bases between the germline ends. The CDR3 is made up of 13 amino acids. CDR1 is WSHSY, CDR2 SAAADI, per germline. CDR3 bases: TGCGCCAGCCGGCCACCTGATAACTATGGCTACACCTTC. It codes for CASRPPDNYGYTF.

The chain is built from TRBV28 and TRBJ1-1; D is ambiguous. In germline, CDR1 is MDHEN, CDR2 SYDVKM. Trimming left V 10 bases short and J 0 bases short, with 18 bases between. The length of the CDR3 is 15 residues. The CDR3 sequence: CATTRRALMNTEAFF. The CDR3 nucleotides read TGTGCCACCACCCGTCGGGCGCTTATGAACACTGAAGCTTTCTTT.

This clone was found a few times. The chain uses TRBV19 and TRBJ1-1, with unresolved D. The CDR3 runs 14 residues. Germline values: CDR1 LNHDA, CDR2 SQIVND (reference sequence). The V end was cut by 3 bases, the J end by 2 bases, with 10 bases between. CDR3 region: CASSMGPDNTEAFF. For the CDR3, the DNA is TGTGCCAGTAGTATGGGTCCAGACAACACTGAAGCTTTCTTT.

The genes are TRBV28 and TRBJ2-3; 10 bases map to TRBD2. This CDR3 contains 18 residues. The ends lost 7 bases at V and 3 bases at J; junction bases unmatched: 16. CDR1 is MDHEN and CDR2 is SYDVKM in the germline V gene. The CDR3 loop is CASTRGLAGVAVTDTQYF. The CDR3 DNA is TGTGCCAGCACTCGTGGGCTAGCGGGGGTCGCAGTGACAGATACGCAGTATTTT.

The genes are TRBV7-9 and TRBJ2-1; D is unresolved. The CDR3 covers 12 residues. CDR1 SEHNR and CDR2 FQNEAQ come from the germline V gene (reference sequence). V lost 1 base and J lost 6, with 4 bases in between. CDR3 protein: CASSLGSNEQFF. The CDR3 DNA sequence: TGTGCCAGCAGCTTAGGTAGCAATGAGCAGTTCTTC.

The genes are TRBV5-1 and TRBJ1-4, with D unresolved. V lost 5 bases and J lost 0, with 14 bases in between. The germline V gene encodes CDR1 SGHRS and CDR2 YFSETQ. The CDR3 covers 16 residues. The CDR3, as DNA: TGCGCCAGCAGAGGCACAGCCTTAGCAACTAATGAAAAACTGTTTTTT. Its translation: CASRGTALATNEKLFF.

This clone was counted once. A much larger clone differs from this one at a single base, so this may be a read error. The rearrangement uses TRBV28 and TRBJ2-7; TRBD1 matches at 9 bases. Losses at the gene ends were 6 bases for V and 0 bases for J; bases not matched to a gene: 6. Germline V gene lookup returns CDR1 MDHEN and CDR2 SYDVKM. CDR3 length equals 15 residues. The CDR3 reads CASRTGTGSSYEQYF. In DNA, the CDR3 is TGTGCCAGCAGAACCGGGACAGGGAGCTCCTACGAGCAGTACTTC. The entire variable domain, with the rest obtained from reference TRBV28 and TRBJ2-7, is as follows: DVKVTQSSRYLVKRTGEKVFLECVQDMDHENMFWYRQDPGLGLRLIYFSYDVKMKEKGDIPEGYSVSREKKERFSLILESASTNQTSMYLCASRTGTGSSYEQYFGPGTRLTVT.

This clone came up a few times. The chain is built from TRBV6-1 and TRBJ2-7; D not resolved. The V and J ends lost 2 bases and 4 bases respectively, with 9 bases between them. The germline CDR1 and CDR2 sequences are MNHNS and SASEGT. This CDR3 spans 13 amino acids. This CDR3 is CASSERSPYEQYF. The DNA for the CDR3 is TGTGCCAGCAGTGAACGGTCGCCGTACGAGCAGTACTTC.

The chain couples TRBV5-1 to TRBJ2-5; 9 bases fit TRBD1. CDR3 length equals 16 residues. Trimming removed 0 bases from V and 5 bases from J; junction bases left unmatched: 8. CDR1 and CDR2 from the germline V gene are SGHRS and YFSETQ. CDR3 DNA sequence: TGCGCCAGCAGCTTGGGTCTTGGACAGGGGTTCGAGACCCAGTACTTC. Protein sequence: CASSLGLGQGFETQYF.

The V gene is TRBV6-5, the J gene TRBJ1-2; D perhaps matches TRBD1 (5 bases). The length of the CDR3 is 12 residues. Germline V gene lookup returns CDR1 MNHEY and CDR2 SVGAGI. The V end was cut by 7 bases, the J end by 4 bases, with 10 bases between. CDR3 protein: CASNQGGYGYTF. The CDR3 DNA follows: TGTGCCAGCAATCAGGGAGGCTATGGCTACACCTTC.

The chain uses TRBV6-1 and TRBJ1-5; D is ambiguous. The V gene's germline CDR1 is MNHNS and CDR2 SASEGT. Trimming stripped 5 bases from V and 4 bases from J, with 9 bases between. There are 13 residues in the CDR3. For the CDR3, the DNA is TGTGCCAGCAGTCCTTTCTTTAATCAGCCCCAGCATTTT. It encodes CASSPFFNQPQHF.

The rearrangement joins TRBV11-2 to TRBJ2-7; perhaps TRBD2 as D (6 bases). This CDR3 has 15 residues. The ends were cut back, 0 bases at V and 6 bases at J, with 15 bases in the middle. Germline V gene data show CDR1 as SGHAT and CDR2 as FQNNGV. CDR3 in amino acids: CASSLETSFLPEQYF. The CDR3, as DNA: TGTGCCAGCAGCTTAGAGACTAGTTTCCTTCCCGAGCAGTACTTC. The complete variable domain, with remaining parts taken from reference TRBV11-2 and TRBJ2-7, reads EAGVAQSPRYKIIEKRQSVAFWCNPISGHATLYWYQQILGQGPKLLIQFQNNGVVDDSQLPKDRFSAERLKGVDSTLKIQPAKLEDSAVYLCASSLETSFLPEQYFGPGTRLTVT.

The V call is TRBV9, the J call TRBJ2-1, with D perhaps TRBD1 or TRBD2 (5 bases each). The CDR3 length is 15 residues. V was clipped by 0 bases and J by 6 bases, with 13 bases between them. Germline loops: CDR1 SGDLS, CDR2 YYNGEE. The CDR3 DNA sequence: TGTGCCAGCAGCGTAGGTGGGGGTTTCCGCAATGAGCAGTTCTTC. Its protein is CASSVGGGFRNEQFF.

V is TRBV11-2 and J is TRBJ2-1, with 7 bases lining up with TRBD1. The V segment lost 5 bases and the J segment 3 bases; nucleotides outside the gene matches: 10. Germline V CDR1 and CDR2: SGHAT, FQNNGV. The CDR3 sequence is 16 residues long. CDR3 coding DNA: TGTGCCAGCAGCCCATACCCTACAGGGGACTACAATGAGCAGTTCTTC. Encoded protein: CASSPYPTGDYNEQFF.

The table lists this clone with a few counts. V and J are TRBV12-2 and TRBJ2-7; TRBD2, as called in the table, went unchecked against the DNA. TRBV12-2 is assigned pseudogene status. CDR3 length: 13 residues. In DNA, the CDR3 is TGTGCAAGTCGCGGACCCCGGGGTAGCGAGCAGTACTTC. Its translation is CASRGPRGSEQYF.

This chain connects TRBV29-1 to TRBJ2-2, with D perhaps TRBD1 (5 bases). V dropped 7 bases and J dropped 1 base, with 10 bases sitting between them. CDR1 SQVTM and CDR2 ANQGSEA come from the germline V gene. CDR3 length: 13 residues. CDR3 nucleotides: TGCAGCGCGAGGCAGGGGAACACCGGGGAGCTGTTTTTT. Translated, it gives CSARQGNTGELFF.

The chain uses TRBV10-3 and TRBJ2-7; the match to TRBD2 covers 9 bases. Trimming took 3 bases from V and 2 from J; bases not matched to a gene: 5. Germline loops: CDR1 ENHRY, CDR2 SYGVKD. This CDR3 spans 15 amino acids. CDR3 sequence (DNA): TGTGCCATCAGTGAATTGGCGGGGGGGACCTACGAGCAGTACTTC. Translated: CAISELAGGTYEQYF.

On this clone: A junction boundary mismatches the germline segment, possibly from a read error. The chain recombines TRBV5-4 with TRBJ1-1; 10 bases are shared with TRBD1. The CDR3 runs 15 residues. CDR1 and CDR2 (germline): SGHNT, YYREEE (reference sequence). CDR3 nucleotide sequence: TGTGCCAGCAGCATAGGGACAGGGGAGGGGAGTGAAACTTTCTTT. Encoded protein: CASSIGTGEGSETFF.

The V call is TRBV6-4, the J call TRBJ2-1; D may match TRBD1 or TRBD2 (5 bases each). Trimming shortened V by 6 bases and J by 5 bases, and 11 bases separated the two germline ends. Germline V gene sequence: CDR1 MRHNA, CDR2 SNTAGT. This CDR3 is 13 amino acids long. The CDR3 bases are TGTGCCAGCAGCCCGGGGCTCAACAATGAGCAGTTCTTC. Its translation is CASSPGLNNEQFF.

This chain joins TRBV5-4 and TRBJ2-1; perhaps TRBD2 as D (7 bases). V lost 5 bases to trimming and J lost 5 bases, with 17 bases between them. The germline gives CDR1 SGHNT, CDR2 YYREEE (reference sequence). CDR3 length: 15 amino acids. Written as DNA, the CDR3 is TGTGCCAGCAGACCCATGGGGGGGCACAACAATGAGCAGTTCTTC. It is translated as CASRPMGGHNNEQFF.